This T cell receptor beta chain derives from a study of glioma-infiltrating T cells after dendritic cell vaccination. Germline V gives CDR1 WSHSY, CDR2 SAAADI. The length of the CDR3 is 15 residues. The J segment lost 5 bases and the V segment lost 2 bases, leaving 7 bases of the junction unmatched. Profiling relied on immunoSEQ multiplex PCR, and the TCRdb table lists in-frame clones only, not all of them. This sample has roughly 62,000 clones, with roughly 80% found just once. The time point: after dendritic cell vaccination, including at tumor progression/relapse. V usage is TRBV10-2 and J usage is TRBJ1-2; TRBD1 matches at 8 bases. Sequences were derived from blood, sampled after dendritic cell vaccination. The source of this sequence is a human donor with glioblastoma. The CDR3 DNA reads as TGCGCCAGCAGTGAGCGAAACAGGGGGATGTATGGCTACACCTTC. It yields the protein CASSERNRGMYGYTF.